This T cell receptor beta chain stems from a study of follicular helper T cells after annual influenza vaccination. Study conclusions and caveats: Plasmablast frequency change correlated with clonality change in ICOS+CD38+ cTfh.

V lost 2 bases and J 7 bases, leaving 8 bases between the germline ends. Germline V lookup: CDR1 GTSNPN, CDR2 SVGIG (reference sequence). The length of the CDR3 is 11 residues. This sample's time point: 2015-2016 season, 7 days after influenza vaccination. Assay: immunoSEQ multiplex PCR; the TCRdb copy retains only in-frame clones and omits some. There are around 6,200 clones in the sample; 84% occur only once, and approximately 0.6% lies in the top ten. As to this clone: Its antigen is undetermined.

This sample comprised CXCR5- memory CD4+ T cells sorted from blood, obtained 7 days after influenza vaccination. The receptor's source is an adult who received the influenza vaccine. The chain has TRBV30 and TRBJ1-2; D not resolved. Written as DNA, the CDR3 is TGTGCCTGGAGTTTCCCTGGTGGCTACACCTTC. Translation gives CAWSFPGGYTF.